One sample yielded the 13 T cell receptor beta chains listed below, sequenced in a study of vaccination effects on CD4 cells after COVID-19. Sequenced by immunoSEQ multiplex PCR; TCRdb stores in-frame clones only, minus some. The table has over 45,000 clones, roughly 76% seen once; the top ten hold approximately 16%. No antigen has been assigned to these receptors. Within the ViraFEST assay, antigen-specific CD4+ T cells underwent expansion with viral peptide pools prior to sequencing. Subsequent to roughly 10 days of culture, CD4+ T cells were isolated. Among the vaccine recipients, none had a prior SARS-CoV-2 infection, and nucleocapsid antibodies were negative. The source was CD4+ T cells from PBMCs cultured with SARS-CoV-2 spike peptides, collected before COVID-19 vaccination. The receptors derive from a human donor who received a COVID-19 vaccine.

J is TRBJ1-1 and V is TRBV9, with 9 bases identical to TRBD1. The V gene's germline CDR1 is SGDLS and CDR2 YYNGEE. The CDR3 spans 15 residues. The V gene end was trimmed by 3 bases and the J gene end by 0 bases; junction bases not matched to a gene: 3. The CDR3 DNA reads as TGTGCCAGCAGCGCAGGACAGGGGATGAACACTGAAGCTTTCTTT. Translating it yields CASSAGQGMNTEAFF.

The chain links TRBV30 to TRBJ1-6; TRBD1 matches 7 bases. CDR1 and CDR2 (germline): GTSNPN, SVGIG (reference sequence). V was pared by 3 bases and J by 11 bases, with 4 bases of the junction left unmatched. CDR3 length equals 12 residues. The CDR3 region is CAWREQGTPLHF. The CDR3 DNA follows: TGTGCCTGGAGGGAACAGGGGACACCCCTCCACTTT. The full variable domain, rest sourced from reference TRBV30 and TRBJ1-6, is SQTIHQWPATLVQPVGSPLSLECTVEGTSNPNLYWYRQAAGRGLQLLFYSVGIGQISSEVPQNLSASRPQDRQFILSSKKLLLSDSGFYLCAWREQGTPLHFGNGTRLTVT.

The chain uses TRBV7-8 and TRBJ1-2, with D possibly matching TRBD1 (6 bases). CDR1 and CDR2 (germline): SGHVS, FQNEAQ. V was cut by 5 bases and J by 4 bases, with 20 bases left in between. This CDR3 contains 16 residues. DNA for the CDR3: TGTGCCAGCAGCAAAATGGCCGGGACATCGGGCTATGGCTACACCTTC. The encoded protein is CASSKMAGTSGYGYTF.

The rearrangement uses TRBV18 and TRBJ1-1; the D gene is possibly TRBD1 (5 bases). Germline V gives CDR1 KGHSH, CDR2 LQKENI. The V end was cut by 3 bases, the J end by 10 bases, with 12 bases between. The CDR3 is made up of 12 amino acids. DNA for the CDR3: TGTGCCAGCTCACCCGACGAGGGGCGAGCTTTCTTT. Its protein is CASSPDEGRAFF.

This rearrangement joins TRBV6-5 to TRBJ1-6; D gene uncertain. The CDR3 totals 16 residues. Germline CDR1 and CDR2: MNHEY and SVGAGI. Trimming removed 2 bases at V and 9 bases at J, with 17 bases between. CDR3 sequence reads: CASSYVLGVDLSPLHF. In nucleotides, the CDR3 is TGTGCCAGCAGTTACGTTCTGGGAGTTGATCTTTCACCCCTCCACTTT.

The rearrangement joins TRBV19 to TRBJ1-5; unclear D gene. The germline V gene has CDR1 LNHDA and CDR2 SQIVND (reference sequence). Trimming removed 3 bases from V and 1 base from J, with 7 bases in between. This CDR3 is 14 amino acids long. In DNA, the CDR3 is TGTGCCAGTAGTATGGGTATGAGCAATCAGCCCCAGCATTTT. Translated, it gives CASSMGMSNQPQHF.

The chain carries TRBV30 and TRBJ1-4, with D possibly being TRBD1 (5 bases). V was trimmed by 2 bases and J by 8 bases, leaving 15 bases between them. Germline V gives CDR1 GTSNPN, CDR2 SVGIG (reference sequence). The CDR3 has 14 residues. The CDR3: CAWSIGDASEKLFF. The CDR3 nucleotides read TGTGCCTGGAGTATTGGGGACGCGTCCGAAAAACTGTTTTTT. The whole variable domain, remainder taken from reference TRBV30 and TRBJ1-4, is SQTIHQWPATLVQPVGSPLSLECTVEGTSNPNLYWYRQAAGRGLQLLFYSVGIGQISSEVPQNLSASRPQDRQFILSSKKLLLSDSGFYLCAWSIGDASEKLFFGSGTQLSVL.

This chain connects TRBV6-5 to TRBJ1-5; D unclear. The CDR3 extends over 15 amino acids. Germline CDR1 reads MNHEY; CDR2 reads SVGAGI. Trimming removed 0 bases at V and 0 bases at J, with 6 bases between. The CDR3 nucleotides read TGTGCCAGCAGTTACTCTCCTGATAGCAATCAGCCCCAGCATTTT. Amino acid sequence: CASSYSPDSNQPQHF.

The chain joins TRBV10-3 to TRBJ1-1; 7 nucleotides line up with TRBD1. With 4 bases clipped from V and 5 bases from J, the junction kept 4 bases outside the gene matches. The V gene's germline CDR1 is ENHRY and CDR2 SYGVKD. There are 13 residues in the CDR3. This CDR3 reads CAISGAGGTEAFF. DNA of the CDR3: TGTGCCATCAGTGGAGCAGGGGGAACTGAAGCTTTCTTT.

This chain links TRBV12-3 or TRBV12-4 with TRBJ2-5, with D maybe TRBD1 (6 bases). This CDR3 has 12 amino acids. The V end lost 6 bases, the J end lost 5 bases, and 10 bases lay between the germline ends. In DNA form, the CDR3 reads TGTGCCAGCAGCCCAGACAGGGAGACCCAGTACTTC. It specifies CASSPDRETQYF.

The J gene is TRBJ2-7, the V gene TRBV5-5; 14 bases align to TRBD2. The CDR3 runs to 18 residues. Trimming removed 2 bases from V and 6 bases from J; junction bases left unmatched: 13. Germline lookup yields CDR1 SGHKS and CDR2 YYEKEE (reference sequence). The CDR3 DNA follows: TGTGCCAGCAGCTTCGGGACTAGCGGGAGCCAAAGAGGAGGCGAGCAGTACTTC. It specifies CASSFGTSGSQRGGEQYF.

The J gene is TRBJ1-3, the V gene TRBV6-5; TRBD1 matches 7 bases. Germline V lookup: CDR1 MNHEY, CDR2 SVGAGI. The CDR3 totals 15 residues. The V gene end was trimmed by 0 bases and the J gene end by 7 bases; junction bases not matched to a gene: 6. CDR3 nucleotides: TGTGCCAGCAGTTACTCGGTTCCAGGGGGGAACACCATATATTTT. As protein: CASSYSVPGGNTIYF.

This clone was counted only a few times. The genes are TRBV7-9 and TRBJ2-2; TRBD2 matches at 9 bases. V was pared by 5 bases and J by 7 bases, with 14 bases of the junction left unmatched. The CDR3 is 17 residues long. In germline, CDR1 is SEHNR, CDR2 FQNEAQ (reference sequence). CDR3 region: CASSPPGLAGAFGELFF. The CDR3 bases are TGTGCCAGCAGCCCCCCTGGGTTAGCGGGAGCCTTCGGGGAGCTGTTTTTT.